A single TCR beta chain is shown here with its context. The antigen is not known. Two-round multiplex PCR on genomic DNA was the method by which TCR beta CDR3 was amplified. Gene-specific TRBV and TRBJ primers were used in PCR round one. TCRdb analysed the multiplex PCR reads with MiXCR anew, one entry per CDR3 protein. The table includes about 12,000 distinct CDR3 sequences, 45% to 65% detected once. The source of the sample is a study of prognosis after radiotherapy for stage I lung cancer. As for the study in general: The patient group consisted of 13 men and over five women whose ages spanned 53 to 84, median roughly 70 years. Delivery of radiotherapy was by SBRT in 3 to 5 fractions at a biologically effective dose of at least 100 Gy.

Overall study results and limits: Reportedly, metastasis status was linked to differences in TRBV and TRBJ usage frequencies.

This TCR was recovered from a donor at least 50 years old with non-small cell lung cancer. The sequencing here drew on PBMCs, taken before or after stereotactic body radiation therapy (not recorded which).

The CDR3: CASSLQGWYEQYF. CDR3 nucleotide sequence: TGCGCCAGCAGCCTCCAGGGTTGGTACGAGCAGTACTTC. This rearrangement joins TRBV4-1 to TRBJ2-7, with D possibly matching TRBD1 (5 bases). With 4 bases removed from V and 4 bases from J, the gap between germline ends came to 11 bases. Germline V CDR1 and CDR2: MGHRA, YSYEKL. The CDR3 sequence is 13 residues long.